Each of the 8 T cell receptor beta chains below was sequenced from the same sample in a study of T-cell reconstitution after alpha-beta-depleted transplantation in children. Preparation of the TCRbeta library used unique molecular identifiers. Via MiXCR, TCRdb re-called the PCR reads, giving one row per CDR3 protein. This sample has 550,000 to 800,000 distinct CDR3 sequences, with roughly 13% found just once. The sequences come from PBMCs, collected before TCRalphabeta/CD19-depleted stem cell transplant. These receptors were obtained from a girl between 2 and 10 years old with congenital amegakaryocytic thrombocytopenia, due to receive a stem cell transplant.

In this sample, this clonotype turned up a few times. This chain's CDR3 is CASSLSNRRNNEKLFF. In DNA form, the CDR3 reads TGTGCCAGCAGTTTATCTAATCGCCGGAATAATGAAAAACTGTTTTTT. The gene calls are TRBV27 and TRBJ1-4, with no clear D. Germline V gene lookup returns CDR1 MNHEY and CDR2 SMNVEV (reference sequence). V dropped 0 bases and J dropped 4 bases, with 12 bases sitting between them. CDR3 length: 16 amino acids. The full variable domain, rest sourced from reference TRBV27 and TRBJ1-4, is EAQVTQNPRYLITVTGKKLTVTCSQNMNHEYMSWYRQDPGLGLRQIYYSMNVEVTDKGDVPEGYKVSRKEKRNFPLILESPSPNQTSLYFCASSLSNRRNNEKLFFGSGTQLSVL.

This clonotype was seen many times. The chain employs TRBV29-1 and TRBJ2-5; the D gene could be TRBD1 or TRBD2 (5 bases each). The germline gives CDR1 SQVTM, CDR2 ANQGSEA. This CDR3 region has 13 residues. Trimming cost V 6 bases and J 0 bases, with 11 bases left between them. In nucleotides, the CDR3 is TGCAGCGTCCGGGGACCCCACCAAGAGACCCAGTACTTC. It specifies CSVRGPHQETQYF.

At least ten counts were recorded for this clonotype. J is TRBJ2-3 and V is TRBV6-1; TRBD2 aligns across 9 bases. The CDR3 is 14 amino acids. The trim removed 10 bases at V and 5 bases at J, leaving 10 bases unmatched. CDR1 and CDR2 from the germline V gene are MNHNS and SASEGT. The CDR3 DNA sequence: TGTGCCACTACCACGGGACTAGCCTTAGATACGCAGTATTTT. It codes for CATTTGLALDTQYF.

V is TRBV29-1 and J is TRBJ2-7, with TRBD2 identical over 7 bases. This CDR3 is 17 amino acids long. V was clipped by 6 bases and J by 2 bases; unmatched bases: 19. The germline CDR1 and CDR2 sequences are SQVTM and ANQGSEA. The CDR3, as DNA: TGCAGCGTGGAGTGGGCGGGAGACAGTACGGCGGCCTACGAGCAGTACTTC. Its protein product is CSVEWAGDSTAAYEQYF.

This clonotype was observed many times. The rearrangement links TRBV29-1 to TRBJ2-1, with a possible D match to TRBD2 (6 bases). There are 12 residues in the CDR3. V was pared by 8 bases and J by 3 bases, with 11 bases between. Germline values: CDR1 SQVTM, CDR2 ANQGSEA. CDR3: CSLTSNYNEQFF. Written as DNA, the CDR3 is TGCAGCCTCACTAGCAACTACAATGAGCAGTTCTTC.

This clonotype was found many times. This chain connects TRBV11-1 to TRBJ2-3; D is perhaps TRBD2 (7 bases). Germline V gives CDR1 SGHAT, CDR2 FQDESV (reference sequence). V gave up 5 bases and J gave up 0 bases, with 27 bases separating them. This CDR3 has 20 amino acids. The CDR3 here is CASSLRTRGVLLRSTDTQYF. CDR3 DNA: TGTGCCAGCAGCCTTCGGACTAGGGGGGTCCTTTTAAGAAGCACAGATACGCAGTATTTT.

This rearrangement joins TRBV30 to TRBJ2-2; D is ambiguous. Per the germline V gene, CDR1 is GTSNPN and CDR2 is SVGIG (reference sequence). Trimming stripped 4 bases from V and 0 bases from J, with 6 bases between. This CDR3 is 13 amino acids long. The CDR3 reads CAWKPANTGELFF. The CDR3 DNA reads TGTGCCTGGAAGCCGGCGAACACCGGGGAGCTGTTTTTT.

This clonotype was detected ten times or more. The chain links TRBV20-1 to TRBJ2-1, with 12 bases that match TRBD2. The V gene's germline CDR1 is DFQATT and CDR2 SNEGSKA (reference sequence). Trimming cost V 6 bases and J 0 bases; bases outside gene matches: 12. CDR3 size: 18 residues. The DNA of the CDR3 is TGCAGTGCCAAACCTAGCGGGAGGGATTCTAGCTCCTACAATGAGCAGTTCTTC. Translating it yields CSAKPSGRDSSSYNEQFF.